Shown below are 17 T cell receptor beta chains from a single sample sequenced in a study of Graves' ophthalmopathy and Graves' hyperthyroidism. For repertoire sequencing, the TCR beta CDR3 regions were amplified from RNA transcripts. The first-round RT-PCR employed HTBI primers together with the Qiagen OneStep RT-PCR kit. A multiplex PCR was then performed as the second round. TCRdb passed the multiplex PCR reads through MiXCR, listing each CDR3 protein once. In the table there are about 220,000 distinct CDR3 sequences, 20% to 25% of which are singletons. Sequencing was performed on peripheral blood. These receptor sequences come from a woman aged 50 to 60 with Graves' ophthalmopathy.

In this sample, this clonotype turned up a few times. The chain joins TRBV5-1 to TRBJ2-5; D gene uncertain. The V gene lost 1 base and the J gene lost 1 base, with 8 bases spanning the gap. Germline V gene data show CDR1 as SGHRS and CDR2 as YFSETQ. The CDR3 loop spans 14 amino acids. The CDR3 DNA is TGCGCCAGCAGCTTGTCGGCAGGCCAAGAGACCCAGTACTTC. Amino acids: CASSLSAGQETQYF.

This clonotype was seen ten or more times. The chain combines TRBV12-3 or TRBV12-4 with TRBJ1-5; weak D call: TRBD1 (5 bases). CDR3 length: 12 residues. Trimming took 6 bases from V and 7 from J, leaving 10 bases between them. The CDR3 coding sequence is TGTGCCAGCAGCACCAGGGAACAGCCCCAGCATTTT. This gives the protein CASSTREQPQHF.

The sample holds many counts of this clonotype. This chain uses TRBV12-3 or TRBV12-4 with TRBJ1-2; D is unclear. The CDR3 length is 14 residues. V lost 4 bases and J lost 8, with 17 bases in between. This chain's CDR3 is CASSSSRYGGGYTF. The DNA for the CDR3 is TGTGCCAGCAGTTCCTCTAGGTATGGCGGAGGCTACACCTTC.

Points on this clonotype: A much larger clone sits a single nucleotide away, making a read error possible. The CDR3 coding sequence is TGCGTCAGCACCCGAAAAGGGAACCCCAACGCCGGGGAGCTGTTTTTT. It codes for CVSTRKGNPNAGELFF. The chain links TRBV5-1 to TRBJ2-2; D gene unclear. Germline CDR1 SGHRS, CDR2 YFSETQ. This CDR3 comprises 16 residues.

The CDR3 region has the DNA TGTGCCAGCATCACCCCAACAGGGGAATCCTACGAGCAGTACTTC. Residues: CASITPTGESYEQYF. V usage is TRBV7-2 and J usage is TRBJ2-7, with TRBD1 matching over 7 bases. V was pared by 7 bases and J by 1 base, with 10 bases of the junction left unmatched. Germline CDR1 SGHTA, CDR2 FQGNSA. The length of the CDR3 is 15 residues.

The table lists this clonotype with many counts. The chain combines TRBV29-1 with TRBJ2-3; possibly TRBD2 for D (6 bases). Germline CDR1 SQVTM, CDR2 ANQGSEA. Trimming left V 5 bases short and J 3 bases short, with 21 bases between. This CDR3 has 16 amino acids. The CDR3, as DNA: TGCAGCGTTTCTCAAAGCGGGCTGACTAGGACAGATACGCAGTATTTT. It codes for CSVSQSGLTRTDTQYF.

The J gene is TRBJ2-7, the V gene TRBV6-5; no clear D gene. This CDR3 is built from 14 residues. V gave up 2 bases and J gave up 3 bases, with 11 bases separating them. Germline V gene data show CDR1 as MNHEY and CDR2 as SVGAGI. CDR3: CASSYHGQNYEQYF. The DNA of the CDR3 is TGTGCCAGCAGTTACCATGGGCAAAACTACGAGCAGTACTTC.

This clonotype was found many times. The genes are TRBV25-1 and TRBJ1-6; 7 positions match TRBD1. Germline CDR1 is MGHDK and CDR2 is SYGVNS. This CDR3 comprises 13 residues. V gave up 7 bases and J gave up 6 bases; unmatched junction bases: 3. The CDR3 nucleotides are TGTGCCAGCACGGACAGGTCTAATTCACCCCTCCACTTT. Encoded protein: CASTDRSNSPLHF.

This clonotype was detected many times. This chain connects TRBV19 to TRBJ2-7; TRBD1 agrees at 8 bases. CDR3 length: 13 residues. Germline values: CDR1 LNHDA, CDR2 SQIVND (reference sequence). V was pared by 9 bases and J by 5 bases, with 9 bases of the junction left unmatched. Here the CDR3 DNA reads TGTGCCAGCCACGACCGGACAGGGAACGAGCAGTACTTC. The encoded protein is CASHDRTGNEQYF.

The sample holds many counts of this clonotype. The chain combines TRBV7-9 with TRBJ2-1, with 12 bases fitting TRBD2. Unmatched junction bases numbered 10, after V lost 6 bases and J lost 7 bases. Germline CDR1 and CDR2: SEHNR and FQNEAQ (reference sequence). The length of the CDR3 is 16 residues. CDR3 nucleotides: TGTGCCAGCAGACCTTCTTCTAGCGGGAGGGGGAATGAGCAGTTCTTC. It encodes CASRPSSSGRGNEQFF.

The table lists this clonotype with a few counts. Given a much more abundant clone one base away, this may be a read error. The DNA for the CDR3 is TGTGCCAGCGGTGCCAGGACAGGGGGATCTGGAAACACCATATATTTT. Amino acids: CASGARTGGSGNTIYF. This sequence joins TRBV25-1 and TRBJ1-3; 10 bases align to TRBD1. The CDR3 is made up of 16 amino acids. With 8 bases clipped from V and 1 base from J, the junction kept 8 bases outside the gene matches. The germline CDR1 and CDR2 sequences are MGHDK and SYGVNS.

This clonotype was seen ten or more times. CDR3 loop: CASSFGTHSFLAGGGQETQYF. DNA of the CDR3: TGTGCCAGCAGTTTTGGTACACACTCCTTTCTAGCGGGAGGGGGTCAAGAGACCCAGTACTTC. The V gene is TRBV12-3 or TRBV12-4, the J gene TRBJ2-5; 12 bases are shared with TRBD2. The CDR3 extends over 21 amino acids. With V trimmed by 3 bases and J by 2 bases, 19 bases remained unmatched.

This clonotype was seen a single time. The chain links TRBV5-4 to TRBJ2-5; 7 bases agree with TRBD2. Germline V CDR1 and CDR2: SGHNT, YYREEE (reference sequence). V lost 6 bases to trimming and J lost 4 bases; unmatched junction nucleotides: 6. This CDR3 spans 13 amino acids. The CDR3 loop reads CASTAGVPETQYF. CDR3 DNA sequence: TGTGCCAGCACCGCGGGGGTCCCAGAGACCCAGTACTTC.

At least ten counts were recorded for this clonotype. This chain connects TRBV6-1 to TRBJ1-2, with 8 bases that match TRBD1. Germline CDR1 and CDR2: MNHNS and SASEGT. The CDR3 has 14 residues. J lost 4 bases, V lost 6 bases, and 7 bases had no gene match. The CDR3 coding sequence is TGTGCCAGCAGATGGACAGGGTCTTTCTATGGCTACACCTTC. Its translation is CASRWTGSFYGYTF.

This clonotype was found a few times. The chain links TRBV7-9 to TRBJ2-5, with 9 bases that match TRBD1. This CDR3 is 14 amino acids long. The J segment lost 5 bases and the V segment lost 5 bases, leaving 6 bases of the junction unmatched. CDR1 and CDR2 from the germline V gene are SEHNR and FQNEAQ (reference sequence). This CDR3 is CASSPTGGWETQYF. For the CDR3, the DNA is TGTGCCAGCAGCCCCACAGGGGGCTGGGAGACCCAGTACTTC.

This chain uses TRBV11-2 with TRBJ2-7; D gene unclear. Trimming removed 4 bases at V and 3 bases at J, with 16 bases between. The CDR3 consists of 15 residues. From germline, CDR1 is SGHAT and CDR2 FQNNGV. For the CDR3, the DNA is TGTGCCAGCAGCTCGTTTAGGGCAGGCGACTACGAGCAGTACTTC. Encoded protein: CASSSFRAGDYEQYF.

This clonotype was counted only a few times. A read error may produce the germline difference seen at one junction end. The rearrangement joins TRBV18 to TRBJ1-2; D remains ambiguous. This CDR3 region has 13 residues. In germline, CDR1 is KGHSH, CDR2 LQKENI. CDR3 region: CASSTSVNYGYIF. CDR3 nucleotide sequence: TGTGCCAGCTCAACATCGGTTAACTATGGCTACATCTTC.